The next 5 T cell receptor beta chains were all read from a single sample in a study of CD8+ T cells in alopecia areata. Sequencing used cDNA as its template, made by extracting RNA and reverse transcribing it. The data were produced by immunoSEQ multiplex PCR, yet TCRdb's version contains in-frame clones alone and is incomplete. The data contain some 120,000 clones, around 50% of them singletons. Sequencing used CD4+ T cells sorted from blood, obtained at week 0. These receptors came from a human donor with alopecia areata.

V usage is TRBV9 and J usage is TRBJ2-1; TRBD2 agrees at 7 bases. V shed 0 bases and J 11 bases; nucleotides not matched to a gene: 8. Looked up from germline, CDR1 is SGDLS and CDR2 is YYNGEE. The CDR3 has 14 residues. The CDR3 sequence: CASSVVLTSDKQFF. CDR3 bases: TGTGCCAGCAGCGTAGTTTTAACTAGCGATAAGCAGTTCTTC.

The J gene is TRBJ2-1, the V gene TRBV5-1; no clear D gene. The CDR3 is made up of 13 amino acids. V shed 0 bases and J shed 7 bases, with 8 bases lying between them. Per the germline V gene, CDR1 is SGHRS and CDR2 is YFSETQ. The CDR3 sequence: CASSLGVSNEQFF. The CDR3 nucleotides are TGCGCCAGCAGCTTGGGAGTTTCAAATGAGCAGTTCTTC.

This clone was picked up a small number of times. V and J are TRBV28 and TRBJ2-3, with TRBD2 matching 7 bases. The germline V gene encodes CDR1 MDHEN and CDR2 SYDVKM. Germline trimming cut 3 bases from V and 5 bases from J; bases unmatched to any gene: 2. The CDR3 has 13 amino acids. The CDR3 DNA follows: TGTGCCAGCAGTTTGGGGGGGGAAGATACGCAGTATTTT. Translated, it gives CASSLGGEDTQYF.

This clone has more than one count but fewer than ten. CDR3 sequence reads: CASSGEGTQYF. CDR3 DNA: TGTGCCAGCAGCGGAGAGGGTACGCAGTATTTT. The chain combines TRBV2 with TRBJ2-3, with D possibly matching TRBD2 (5 bases). CDR1 SNHLY and CDR2 FYNNEI come from the germline V gene. The CDR3 totals 11 residues. The V gene lost 6 bases and the J gene lost 8 bases, with 9 bases spanning the gap.

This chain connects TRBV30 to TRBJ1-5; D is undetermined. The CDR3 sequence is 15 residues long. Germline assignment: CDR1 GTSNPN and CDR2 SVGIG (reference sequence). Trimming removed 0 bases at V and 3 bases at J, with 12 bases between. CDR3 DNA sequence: TGTGCCTGGAGTGTAAGTAGCGCCCCCAATCAGCCCCAGCATTTT. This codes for CAWSVSSAPNQPQHF.